The clone carrying this T cell receptor beta chain turned up a few times. The data belong to a study of cytotoxic CD8 clonotypes in ibrutinib-treated CLL. The CDR3 is 16 amino acids. Per the germline V gene, CDR1 is MNHEY and CDR2 is SVGAGI. V trimming: 2 bases; J trimming: 0 bases; junction bases outside the gene matches: 7. Method: immunoSEQ multiplex PCR; TCRdb's copy keeps in-frame clones and lacks some. The sample lists some 350,000 clones; over 60% were seen once. This receptor was obtained from a human donor with chronic lymphocytic leukemia. The rearrangement uses TRBV6-5 and TRBJ2-7; 7 nucleotides match TRBD1. The material sequenced was PBMCs, taken after 36 months of ibrutinib treatment. The CDR3, as DNA: TGTGCCAGCAGTTACACCGGGACAGCAGACTCCTACGAGCAGTACTTC. It is translated as CASSYTGTADSYEQYF.